This T cell receptor beta chain originates from a study of blood T cell repertoires in COVID-19. Looking at the study overall: The cDNA or gDNA used as material had been derived from T cells, B-cell-depleted T cells, or PBMCs.

Original data processing: Amplification of reference gene primers provided the estimated nucleated cell counts. Measured with immunoSEQ multiplex PCR; TCRdb has only the in-frame clones, and not every one. That table furnishes V, J and clone size, whereas the DNA furnished D and trimming. The repertoire holds about 240,000 clones, with roughly 87% as singletons. Participant ages covered roughly 18 to 89 years across around 25 US areas. Each participant's cohort was designated according to participant-reported clinical history. With 4 bases removed from V and 2 bases from J, the gap between germline ends came to 14 bases. Per the germline V gene, CDR1 is SGDLS and CDR2 is YYNGEE. This CDR3 region has 15 residues.

Sequencing used PBMCs or T cells enriched from blood (not recorded which). The clonotype comes from a woman aged 25 to 39 with acute COVID-19. The chain carries TRBV9 and TRBJ2-3; possible D gene TRBD1, 5 bases. The CDR3 is CASSTQGSVTDTQYF. The DNA for the CDR3 is TGTGCCAGCAGCACCCAGGGTTCAGTCACAGATACGCAGTATTTT.